Following are 10 T cell receptor beta chains from one sample sequenced in a study of glioma-infiltrating T cells after dendritic cell vaccination. Using immunoSEQ multiplex PCR, the repertoire was profiled, and TCRdb retains in-frame clones only, with some absent. The sample lists roughly 80,000 clones; about nine tenths were seen once. The time point denotes: after dendritic cell vaccination, including at tumor progression/relapse. Sequenced material: blood, taken after dendritic cell vaccination. These TCRs come from a human donor with glioblastoma.

The chain links TRBV5-4 to TRBJ1-3; 7 positions agree with TRBD1. CDR3 length equals 17 residues. J gave up 0 bases and V 5 bases, and 11 bases lay outside the gene matches. Per the germline V gene, CDR1 is SGHNT and CDR2 is YYREEE (reference sequence). The CDR3 sequence: CASSSTGAPDSGNTIYF. The DNA of the CDR3 is TGTGCCAGCAGTAGCACAGGGGCCCCTGACTCTGGAAACACCATATATTTT.

J is TRBJ1-1 and V is TRBV29-1, with D unclear. Germline-derived CDR1 and CDR2 are SQVTM and ANQGSEA. The V gene lost 4 bases and the J gene lost 3 bases, with 9 bases spanning the gap. CDR3 length equals 12 residues. The CDR3 spells CSVGSGYTEAFF. In DNA form, the CDR3 reads TGCAGCGTTGGGTCGGGTTACACTGAAGCTTTCTTT.

J is TRBJ1-5 and V is TRBV7-2; D perhaps matches TRBD1 (6 bases). The V and J ends lost 2 bases and 8 bases respectively, with 16 bases between them. Germline CDR1 SGHTA, CDR2 FQGNSA. The CDR3 runs to 15 residues. CDR3 residues: CASSLRQGPGEPQHF. CDR3 DNA: TGTGCCAGCAGCTTACGGCAGGGGCCCGGGGAGCCCCAGCATTTT.

The genes are TRBV20-1 and TRBJ2-1; D gene ambiguous. Germline V gene sequence: CDR1 DFQATT, CDR2 SNEGSKA (reference sequence). V lost 3 bases to trimming and J lost 8 bases, with 8 bases between them. The CDR3 consists of 11 residues. CDR3 in amino acids: CSASDLHEQFF. The CDR3 DNA reads TGCAGTGCTAGTGACTTGCATGAGCAGTTCTTC.

The chain carries TRBV13 and TRBJ1-1; a weak D match, TRBD1 (5 bases). CDR3 length equals 15 residues. Trimming took off 1 base at V and 6 bases at J, with 15 bases between the two ends. Germline lookup yields CDR1 PRHDT and CDR2 FYEKMQ (reference sequence). CDR3 sequence reads: CASSLVARGFAEAFF. CDR3 nucleotide sequence: TGTGCCAGCAGCTTAGTAGCGCGGGGGTTCGCTGAAGCTTTCTTT.

This chain uses TRBV27 with TRBJ2-1; TRBD2 aligns across 7 bases. Trimming took 5 bases from V and 8 from J; bases not matched to a gene: 6. CDR3 size: 13 residues. CDR1 is MNHEY and CDR2 is SMNVEV in the germline V gene (reference sequence). CDR3 in amino acids: CASSPGGGYEQFF. DNA of the CDR3: TGTGCCAGCAGTCCGGGAGGAGGGTATGAGCAGTTCTTC.

This chain joins TRBV6-1 and TRBJ2-7; 12 bases are shared with TRBD1. In germline, CDR1 is MNHNS, CDR2 SASEGT. This CDR3 is 13 amino acids long. The V and J ends lost 7 bases and 7 bases, in that order; junction bases with no gene match: 5. CDR3 sequence reads: CASMGQGANEQYF. CDR3 nucleotide sequence: TGTGCCAGCATGGGACAGGGGGCAAATGAGCAGTACTTC.

In its sample, this clone was seen a few times. This rearrangement joins TRBV4-1 to TRBJ2-1; no firm D call. The CDR3 sequence is 13 residues long. In germline, CDR1 is MGHRA, CDR2 YSYEKL. Trimming took off 0 bases at V and 8 bases at J, with 8 bases between the two ends. The CDR3 reads CASSQDPPDEQFF. Written as DNA, the CDR3 is TGCGCCAGCAGCCAAGATCCTCCTGATGAGCAGTTCTTC.

V usage is TRBV11-3 and J usage is TRBJ2-1; 7 bases agree with TRBD1. This CDR3 has 17 residues. V shed 1 base and J 7 bases; nucleotides not matched to a gene: 13. The germline V gene encodes CDR1 SGHNT and CDR2 YENEEA. The CDR3 spells CASSLGGTAGRGNEQFF. CDR3 sequence (DNA): TGTGCCAGCAGCTTAGGGGGGACAGCTGGACGTGGGAATGAGCAGTTCTTC.

The chain links TRBV2 to TRBJ2-5, with 14 bases aligning to TRBD2. The CDR3 totals 15 residues. Germline trimming cut 6 bases from V and 4 bases from J; bases unmatched to any gene: 4. The germline gives CDR1 SNHLY, CDR2 FYNNEI. The CDR3 sequence: CASRRLAGGPETQYF. The CDR3, as DNA: TGTGCCAGCAGACGACTAGCGGGAGGGCCAGAGACCCAGTACTTC.